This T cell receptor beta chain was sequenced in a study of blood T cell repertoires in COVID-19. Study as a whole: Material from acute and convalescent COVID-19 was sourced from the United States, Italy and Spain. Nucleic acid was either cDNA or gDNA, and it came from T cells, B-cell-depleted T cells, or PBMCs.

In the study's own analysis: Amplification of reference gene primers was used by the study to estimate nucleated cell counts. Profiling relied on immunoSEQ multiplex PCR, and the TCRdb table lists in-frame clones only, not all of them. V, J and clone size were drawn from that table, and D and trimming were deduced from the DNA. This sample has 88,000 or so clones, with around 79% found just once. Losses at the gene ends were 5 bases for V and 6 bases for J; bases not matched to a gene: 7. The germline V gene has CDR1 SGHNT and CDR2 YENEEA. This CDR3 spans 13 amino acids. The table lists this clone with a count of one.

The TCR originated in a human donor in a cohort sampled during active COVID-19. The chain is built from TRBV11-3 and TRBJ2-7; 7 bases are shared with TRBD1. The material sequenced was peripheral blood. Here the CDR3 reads CASSEGQSGEQYF. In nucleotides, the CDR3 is TGTGCCAGCAGCGAGGGACAGTCCGGCGAGCAGTACTTC.